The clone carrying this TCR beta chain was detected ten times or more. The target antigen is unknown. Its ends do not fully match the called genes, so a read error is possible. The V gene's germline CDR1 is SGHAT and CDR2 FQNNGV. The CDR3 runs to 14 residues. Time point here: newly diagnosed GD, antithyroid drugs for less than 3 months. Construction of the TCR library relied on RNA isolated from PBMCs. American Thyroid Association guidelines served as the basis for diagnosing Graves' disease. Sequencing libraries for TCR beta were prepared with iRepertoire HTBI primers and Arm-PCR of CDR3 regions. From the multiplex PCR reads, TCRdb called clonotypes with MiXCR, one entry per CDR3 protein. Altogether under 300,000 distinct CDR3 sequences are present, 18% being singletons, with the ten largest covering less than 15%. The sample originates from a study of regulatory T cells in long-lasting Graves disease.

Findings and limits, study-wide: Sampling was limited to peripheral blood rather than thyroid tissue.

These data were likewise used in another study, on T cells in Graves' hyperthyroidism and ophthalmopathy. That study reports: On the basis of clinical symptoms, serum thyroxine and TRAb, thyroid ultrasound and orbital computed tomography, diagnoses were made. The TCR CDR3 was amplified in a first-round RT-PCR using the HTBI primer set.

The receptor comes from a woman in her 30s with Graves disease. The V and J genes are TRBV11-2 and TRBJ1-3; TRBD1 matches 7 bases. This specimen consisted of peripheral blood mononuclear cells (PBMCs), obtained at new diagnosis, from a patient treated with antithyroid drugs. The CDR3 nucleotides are TGTGCCAGCAGCATAGACAGGGCTGGAAACACCATATATTTT. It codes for CASSIDRAGNTIYF.